This passage covers 26 T cell receptor beta chains from one sample sequenced in a study of control samples from healthy donors and cancer patients. The data were produced by immunoSEQ multiplex PCR, yet TCRdb's version contains in-frame clones alone and is incomplete. The sample carries 35,000 to 55,000 clones, 85% to 95% recorded once. Sequencing input: PBMCs. Receptor source: a woman in her 40s with head and neck cancer.

The chain joins TRBV11-1 to TRBJ2-2, with 8 bases that match TRBD1. The germline V gene has CDR1 SGHAT and CDR2 FQDESV (reference sequence). Trimming cost V 5 bases and J 5 bases; bases outside gene matches: 10. This CDR3 is built from 16 residues. CDR3 nucleotide sequence: TGTGCCAGCAGCCACAGGACAGGGTTTCGAACCGGGGAGCTGTTTTTT. This codes for CASSHRTGFRTGELFF. Full variable domain (remainder filled in from reference TRBV11-1 and TRBJ2-2): EAEVAQSPRYKITEKSQAVAFWCDPISGHATLYWYRQILGQGPELLVQFQDESVVDDSQLPKDRFSAERLKGVDSTLKIQPAELGDSAMYLCASSHRTGFRTGELFFGEGSRLTVL.

V gene TRBV28 combines with J gene TRBJ1-5, with a weak D call TRBD1 (5 bases). V was trimmed by 3 bases and J by 6 bases, leaving 9 bases between them. This CDR3 region has 13 residues. CDR1 is MDHEN, CDR2 SYDVKM, per germline. CDR3 amino acids: CASSFAGLQPQHF. Written as DNA, the CDR3 is TGTGCCAGCAGTTTTGCGGGGCTTCAGCCCCAGCATTTT.

The chain is built from TRBV9 and TRBJ2-5; 8 nucleotides agree with TRBD1. Looked up from germline, CDR1 is SGDLS and CDR2 is YYNGEE. With 4 bases clipped from V and 1 base from J, the junction kept 3 bases outside the gene matches. The CDR3 is 14 amino acids. The CDR3 is CASSPGTGQETQYF. CDR3 in DNA: TGTGCCAGCAGCCCAGGGACAGGCCAAGAGACCCAGTACTTC. Full variable domain (remainder filled in from reference TRBV9 and TRBJ2-5): DSGVTQTPKHLITATGQRVTLRCSPRSGDLSVYWYQQSLDQGLQFLIQYYNGEERAKGNILERFSAQQFPDLHSELNLSSLELGDSALYFCASSPGTGQETQYFGPGTRLLVL.

In its sample, this clone was seen once. The chain uses TRBV6-5 and TRBJ1-1, with TRBD1 matching over 10 bases. The ends lost 7 bases at V and 6 bases at J; junction bases unmatched: 11. Germline CDR1 is MNHEY and CDR2 is SVGAGI. CDR3 length equals 15 residues. The CDR3 region has the DNA TGTGCCAGCAAGGGCCCGGGACAGGGGAGTCCTGAAGCTTTCTTT. It specifies CASKGPGQGSPEAFF.

J is TRBJ1-2 and V is TRBV7-2; TRBD1 aligns across 7 bases. J gave up 1 base and V 0 bases, and 5 bases lay outside the gene matches. Germline V lookup: CDR1 SGHTA, CDR2 FQGNSA. This CDR3 has 16 residues. The CDR3 coding sequence is TGTGCCAGCAGCTTAGCTAGAGGGGGCCTTAACTATGGCTACACCTTC. Translating it yields CASSLARGGLNYGYTF. Combining the CDR3 with reference TRBV7-2 and TRBJ1-2 gives the whole variable domain GAGVSQSPSNKVTEKGKDVELRCDPISGHTALYWYRQSLGQGLEFLIYFQGNSAPDKSGLPSDRFSAERTGGSVSTLTIQRTQQEDSAVYLCASSLARGGLNYGYTFGSGTRLTVV.

The chain links TRBV5-5 to TRBJ1-4, with 8 bases that match TRBD1. The CDR3 length is 16 residues. The V gene's germline CDR1 is SGHKS and CDR2 YYEKEE (reference sequence). Losses at the gene ends were 3 bases for V and 0 bases for J; bases not matched to a gene: 4. This chain's CDR3 is CASSWGQVATNEKLFF. The CDR3 nucleotides are TGTGCCAGCAGCTGGGGACAGGTTGCAACTAATGAAAAACTGTTTTTT.

Written as DNA, the CDR3 is TGTGCCAGCAGCTTGGATTTAGCGGGAGCGGTAGATACGCAGTATTTT. It is translated as CASSLDLAGAVDTQYF. This chain joins TRBV5-5 and TRBJ2-3, with 9 bases identical to TRBD2. Germline-derived CDR1 and CDR2 are SGHKS and YYEKEE (reference sequence). This CDR3 has 16 amino acids. J gave up 5 bases and V 0 bases, and 7 bases lay outside the gene matches.

This chain links TRBV5-1 with TRBJ2-2; D unclear. CDR1 is SGHRS, CDR2 YFSETQ, per germline. There are 15 residues in the CDR3. Trimming removed 0 bases from V and 3 bases from J, with 9 bases in between. In DNA form, the CDR3 reads TGCGCCAGCAGCTTGGAGGGATCGGACACCGGGGAGCTGTTTTTT. Protein product: CASSLEGSDTGELFF.

J is TRBJ1-1 and V is TRBV6-5; 7 nucleotides align to TRBD1. The CDR3 contains 16 residues. V was clipped by 3 bases and J by 1 base; unmatched bases: 8. CDR1 and CDR2 (germline): MNHEY, SVGAGI. The CDR3 loop is CASSYNLGGENTEAFF. Here the CDR3 DNA reads TGTGCCAGCAGTTATAATCTAGGGGGCGAGAACACTGAAGCTTTCTTT.

The V call is TRBV30, the J call TRBJ1-2; D remains unclear. V was cut by 2 bases and J by 5 bases, with 18 bases left in between. Germline V lookup: CDR1 GTSNPN, CDR2 SVGIG (reference sequence). CDR3 length: 15 residues. The CDR3 DNA is TGTGCCTGGAGTTCGGGTCCAACGCCGCTATATGGCTACACCTTC. The encoded protein is CAWSSGPTPLYGYTF.

This chain connects TRBV6-4 to TRBJ1-6; D gene ambiguous. With 6 bases removed from V and 7 bases from J, the gap between germline ends came to 13 bases. The CDR3 has 14 amino acids. Germline-derived CDR1 and CDR2 are MRHNA and SNTAGT. The CDR3 loop is CASSPSPGNSPLHF. The CDR3 region has the DNA TGTGCCAGCAGCCCTAGTCCTGGAAATTCACCCCTCCACTTT.

The V gene is TRBV5-1, the J gene TRBJ1-2, with a possible D match to TRBD1 (6 bases). Deletions cut 4 bases from V and 3 bases from J, with 16 bases between. CDR1 SGHRS and CDR2 YFSETQ come from the germline V gene. The CDR3 runs 15 residues. This CDR3 reads CASSPGQNKYYGYTF. The CDR3 nucleotides are TGCGCCAGCAGCCCTGGACAGAACAAATACTATGGCTACACCTTC.

The rearrangement links TRBV3-1 (or the pseudogene TRBV3-2) to TRBJ1-1; 10 nucleotides match TRBD1. Germline V CDR1 and CDR2: LGHDT, YNNKEL (reference sequence). The CDR3 loop spans 14 amino acids. With 6 bases clipped from V and 4 bases from J, the junction kept 5 bases outside the gene matches. The DNA of the CDR3 is TGTGCCAGCAGTTCGGGACAGGGGACCACTGAAGCTTTCTTT. The encoded protein is CASSSGQGTTEAFF.

The rearrangement links TRBV7-2 to TRBJ1-5; D perhaps matches TRBD1 (6 bases). The CDR3 extends over 16 amino acids. Germline CDR1 SGHTA, CDR2 FQGNSA. The V gene lost 1 base and the J gene lost 1 base, with 11 bases spanning the gap. CDR3 residues: CASSLVGGESNQPQHF. Written as DNA, the CDR3 is TGTGCCAGCAGCTTAGTAGGGGGGGAGAGCAATCAGCCCCAGCATTTT.

V and J are TRBV29-1 and TRBJ1-1; D is unclear. The germline V and J ends were trimmed by 7 bases and 5 bases, with 17 bases remaining between them. The CDR3 totals 13 residues. CDR1 is SQVTM, CDR2 ANQGSEA, per germline. The CDR3 DNA sequence: TGCAGCGCGAAGGACCGGTCGGGAACTGAAGCTTTCTTT. Its protein is CSAKDRSGTEAFF.

The CDR3 nucleotides read TGCGCCAGCAGCTTGACAGGACAGGCGCTTCAGCCCCAGCATTTT. It yields the protein CASSLTGQALQPQHF. The chain is built from TRBV5-1 and TRBJ1-5; 7 positions agree with TRBD1. CDR3 size: 15 residues. The trim removed 1 base at V and 6 bases at J, leaving 7 bases unmatched. Germline-derived CDR1 and CDR2 are SGHRS and YFSETQ.

This rearrangement joins TRBV11-2 to TRBJ1-1; D possibly corresponds to TRBD1 (6 bases). The germline V gene encodes CDR1 SGHAT and CDR2 FQNNGV. Trimming removed 1 base at V and 4 bases at J, with 10 bases between. The CDR3 sequence is 14 residues long. This CDR3 is CASSLVEGGTEAFF. DNA of the CDR3: TGTGCCAGCAGCTTAGTGGAGGGGGGCACTGAAGCTTTCTTT.

This clone was recorded once. The rearrangement uses TRBV9 and TRBJ2-3; 11 bases line up with TRBD2. The CDR3 totals 18 residues. The V gene's germline CDR1 is SGDLS and CDR2 YYNGEE. V gave up 0 bases and J gave up 4 bases; unmatched junction bases: 10. The CDR3 DNA reads as TGTGCCAGCAGCGTAGATGGATTAGCGGGGGGGCCGGCAGATACGCAGTATTTT. Translated, it gives CASSVDGLAGGPADTQYF.

About this clone itself: Other DNA sequences in the sample encode the same CDR3. This rearrangement joins TRBV27 to TRBJ1-4; 8 bases fit TRBD1. The CDR3 sequence is 14 residues long. Per germline, CDR1 MNHEY and CDR2 SMNVEV (reference sequence). Germline trimming cut 7 bases from V and 5 bases from J; bases unmatched to any gene: 6. The CDR3 spells CASMTRGPNEKLFF. The CDR3 bases are TGTGCCAGCATGACCAGGGGGCCCAATGAAAAACTGTTTTTT.

This chain joins TRBV28 and TRBJ1-2, with 10 bases aligning to TRBD1. The CDR3 contains 17 residues. Germline assignment: CDR1 MDHEN and CDR2 SYDVKM. Trimming took 6 bases from V and 0 from J; bases not matched to a gene: 10. CDR3: CASRNRDRGLTNYGYTF. The CDR3 nucleotides are TGTGCCAGCAGGAACCGGGACAGGGGATTAACTAACTATGGCTACACCTTC.

The chain combines TRBV15 with TRBJ2-7; D gene unclear. CDR1 LNHNV and CDR2 YYDKDF come from the germline V gene (reference sequence). Deletions cut 0 bases from V and 2 bases from J, with 14 bases between. The CDR3 sequence is 16 residues long. The CDR3: CATSRDRRHDTYEQYF. The DNA for the CDR3 is TGTGCCACCAGCAGAGATAGGAGACACGACACCTACGAGCAGTACTTC.

This chain uses TRBV2 with TRBJ2-7; 7 bases are shared with TRBD1. CDR3 length: 12 residues. The junction had 0 bases not matched to a gene; V was cut back by 4 bases and J by 3 bases. Germline-derived CDR1 and CDR2 are SNHLY and FYNNEI. CDR3 DNA: TGTGCCAGCAGTGGACAGGGCTACGAGCAGTACTTC. Its protein is CASSGQGYEQYF.

The rearrangement links TRBV2 to TRBJ2-5, with 9 bases fitting TRBD1. The CDR3 has 15 amino acids. The germline V gene has CDR1 SNHLY and CDR2 FYNNEI. Trimming removed 4 bases from V and 5 bases from J; junction bases left unmatched: 8. CDR3 DNA sequence: TGTGCCAGCAGTGGGGGACAGGGAGTCGGGGAGACCCAGTACTTC. It encodes CASSGGQGVGETQYF. Together with reference TRBV2 and TRBJ2-5, the CDR3 gives the full variable domain: EPEVTQTPSHQVTQMGQEVILRCVPISNHLYFYWYRQILGQKVEFLVSFYNNEISEKSEIFDDQFSVERPDGSNFTLKIRSTKLEDSAMYFCASSGGQGVGETQYFGPGTRLLVL.

The gene calls are TRBV20-1 and TRBJ1-1, with unresolved D. This CDR3 comprises 11 residues. Trimming stripped 6 bases from V and 1 base from J, with 6 bases between. Germline loops: CDR1 DFQATT, CDR2 SNEGSKA (reference sequence). The CDR3 sequence: CSAGPNTEAFF. The DNA for the CDR3 is TGCAGTGCAGGGCCGAACACTGAAGCTTTCTTT.

The V gene is TRBV5-4, the J gene TRBJ1-6, with D perhaps matching TRBD1 (6 bases). V was clipped by 4 bases and J by 6 bases, with 17 bases between them. This CDR3 spans 16 amino acids. Germline loops: CDR1 SGHNT, CDR2 YYREEE (reference sequence). This CDR3 reads CASSPGAGALNSPLHF. For the CDR3, the DNA is TGTGCCAGCAGCCCCGGGGCAGGGGCCCTTAATTCACCCCTCCACTTT.

The rearrangement uses TRBV6-5 and TRBJ1-5; TRBD1 agrees at 11 bases. Germline V lookup: CDR1 MNHEY, CDR2 SVGAGI. The trim removed 5 bases at V and 5 bases at J, leaving 5 bases unmatched. This CDR3 contains 15 residues. In nucleotides, the CDR3 is TGTGCCAGCAGTAGGACAGGGGGCTGGGATCAGCCCCAGCATTTT. Translated: CASSRTGGWDQPQHF.